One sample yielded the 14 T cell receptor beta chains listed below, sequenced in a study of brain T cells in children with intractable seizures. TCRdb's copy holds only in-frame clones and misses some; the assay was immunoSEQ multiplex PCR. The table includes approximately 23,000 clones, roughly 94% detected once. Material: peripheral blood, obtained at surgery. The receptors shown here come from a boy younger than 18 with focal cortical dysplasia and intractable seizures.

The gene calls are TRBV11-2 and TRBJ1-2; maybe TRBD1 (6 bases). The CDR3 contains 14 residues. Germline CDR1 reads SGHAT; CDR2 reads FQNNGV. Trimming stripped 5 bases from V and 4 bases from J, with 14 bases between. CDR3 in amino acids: CASSLPGATYGYTF. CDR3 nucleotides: TGTGCCAGCAGCCTCCCAGGGGCCACCTATGGCTACACCTTC.

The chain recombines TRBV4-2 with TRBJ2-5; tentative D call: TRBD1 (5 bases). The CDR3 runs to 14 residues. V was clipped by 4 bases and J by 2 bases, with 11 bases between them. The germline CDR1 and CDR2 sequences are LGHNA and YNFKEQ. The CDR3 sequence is CASSPSGQQETQYF. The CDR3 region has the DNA TGTGCCAGCAGCCCCTCAGGACAACAAGAGACCCAGTACTTC.

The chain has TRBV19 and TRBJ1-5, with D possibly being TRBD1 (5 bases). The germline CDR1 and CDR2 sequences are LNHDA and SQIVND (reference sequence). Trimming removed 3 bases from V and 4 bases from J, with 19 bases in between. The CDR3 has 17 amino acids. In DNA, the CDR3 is TGTGCCAGTAGTATCCCGGGGGAACAAGCGGGAAATCAGCCCCAGCATTTT. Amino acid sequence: CASSIPGEQAGNQPQHF.

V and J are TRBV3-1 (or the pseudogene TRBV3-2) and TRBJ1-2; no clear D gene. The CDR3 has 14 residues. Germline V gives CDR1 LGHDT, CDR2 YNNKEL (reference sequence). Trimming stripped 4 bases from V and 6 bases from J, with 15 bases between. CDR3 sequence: CASSRSSGQNGYTF. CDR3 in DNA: TGTGCCAGCAGCCGATCTTCGGGTCAGAATGGCTACACCTTC.

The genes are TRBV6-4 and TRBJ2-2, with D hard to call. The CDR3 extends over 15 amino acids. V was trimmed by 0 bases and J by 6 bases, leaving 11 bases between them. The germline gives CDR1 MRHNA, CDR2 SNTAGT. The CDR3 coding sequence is TGTGCCAGCAGTGACTCTCCCGGGTCTCCCGGGGAGCTGTTTTTT. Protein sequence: CASSDSPGSPGELFF.

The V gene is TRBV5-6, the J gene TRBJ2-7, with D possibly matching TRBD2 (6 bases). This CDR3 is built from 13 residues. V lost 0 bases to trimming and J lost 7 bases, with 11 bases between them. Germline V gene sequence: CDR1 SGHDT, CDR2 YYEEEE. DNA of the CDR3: TGTGCCAGCAGCTTGGGTGGAGGGTGGGAGCAGTACTTC. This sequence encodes CASSLGGGWEQYF.

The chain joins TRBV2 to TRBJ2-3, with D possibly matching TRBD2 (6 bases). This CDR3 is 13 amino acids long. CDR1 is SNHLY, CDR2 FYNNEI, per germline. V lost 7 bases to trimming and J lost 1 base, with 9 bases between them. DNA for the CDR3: TGTGCCAGCACCCCTAGCGGCACAGATACGCAGTATTTT. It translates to CASTPSGTDTQYF.

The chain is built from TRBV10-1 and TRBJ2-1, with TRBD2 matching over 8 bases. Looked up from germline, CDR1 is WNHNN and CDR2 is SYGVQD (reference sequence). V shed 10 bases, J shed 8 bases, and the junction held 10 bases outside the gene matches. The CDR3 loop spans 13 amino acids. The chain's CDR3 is CAIGGGPVYEQFF. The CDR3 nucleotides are TGCGCCATCGGCGGGGGGCCCGTTTATGAGCAGTTCTTC.

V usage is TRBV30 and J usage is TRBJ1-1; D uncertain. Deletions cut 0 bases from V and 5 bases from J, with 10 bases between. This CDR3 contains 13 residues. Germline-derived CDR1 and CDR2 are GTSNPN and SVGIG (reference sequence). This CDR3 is CAWSVAGWTEAFF. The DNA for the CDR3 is TGTGCCTGGAGTGTAGCGGGTTGGACTGAAGCTTTCTTT.

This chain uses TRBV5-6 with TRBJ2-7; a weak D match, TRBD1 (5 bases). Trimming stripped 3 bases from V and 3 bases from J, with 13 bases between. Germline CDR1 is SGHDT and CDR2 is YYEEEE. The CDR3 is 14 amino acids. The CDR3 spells CASSSSDRFYEQYF. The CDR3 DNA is TGTGCCAGCAGCTCTTCAGACAGATTCTACGAGCAGTACTTC.

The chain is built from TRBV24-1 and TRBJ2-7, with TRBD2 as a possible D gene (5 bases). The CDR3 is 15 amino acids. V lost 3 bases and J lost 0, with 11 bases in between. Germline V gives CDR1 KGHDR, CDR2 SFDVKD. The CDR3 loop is CATSDIREGSYEQYV. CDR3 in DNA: TGTGCCACCAGTGATATACGGGAAGGCTCCTACGAGCAGTACGTC.

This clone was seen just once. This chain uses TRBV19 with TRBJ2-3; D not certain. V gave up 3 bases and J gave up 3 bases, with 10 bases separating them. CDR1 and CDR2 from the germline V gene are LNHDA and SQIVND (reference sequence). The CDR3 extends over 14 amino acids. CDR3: CASSITPMTDTQYF. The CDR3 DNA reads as TGTGCCAGTAGTATCACCCCGATGACAGATACGCAGTATTTT.

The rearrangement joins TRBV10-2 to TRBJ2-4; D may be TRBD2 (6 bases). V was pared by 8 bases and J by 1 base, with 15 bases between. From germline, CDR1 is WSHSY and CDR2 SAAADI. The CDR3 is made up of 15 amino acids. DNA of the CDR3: TGCGCCAGCGCAACGGGCGCGGGGGCCAAAAACATTCAGTACTTC. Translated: CASATGAGAKNIQYF.

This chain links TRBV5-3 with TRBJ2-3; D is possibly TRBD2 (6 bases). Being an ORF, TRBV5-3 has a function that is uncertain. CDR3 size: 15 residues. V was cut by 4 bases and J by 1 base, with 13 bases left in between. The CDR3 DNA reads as TGTGCCAGAAGCCCACAGCGGGCTGGCACAGATACGCAGTATTTT. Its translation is CARSPQRAGTDTQYF.